This T cell receptor (beta chain) was captured by sequencing in a study of cytomegalovirus exposure and HLA in healthy donors. For the study at large: In an early release, HLA-typed donors contributed approximately 82 million unique TCR sequences. General study results and limits: A previous analysis found most TCR beta V segments productive roughly 87% or roughly 30% of the time.

Primers: 60 Vbeta forward and 13 Jbeta reverse. Only in-frame clones appear in the TCRdb table, and some are missing; sequencing was by immunoSEQ multiplex PCR. Among some 150,000 clones, more than 70% were seen once, and the ten largest hold roughly 1.6%. The ends were cut back, 9 bases at V and 4 bases at J, with 15 bases in the middle. Per germline, CDR1 LNHDA and CDR2 SQIVND (reference sequence). The CDR3 loop spans 13 amino acids. Worth noting for this clone: Its target is not known.

This rearrangement joins TRBV19 to TRBJ1-1; D is perhaps TRBD1 (5 bases). The TCR sequence derives from a woman in her forties in good health and CMV-seronegative. Sequencing was carried out using PBMCs. The CDR3 sequence is CASPPRGSTEAFF. The DNA for the CDR3 is TGTGCCAGCCCACCCCGGGGGAGCACTGAAGCTTTCTTT.